This entry features one T cell receptor (beta chain) sequence. Its antigen remains unidentified. This sample was taken from a study of T-cell memory formation after mild COVID-19. One entry per CDR3 protein results from TCRdb running MiXCR on the 5' RACE reads. The sample contains fewer than 250,000 distinct CDR3 sequences, around 25% of which appear only once. Overall study results and limits: Contracting CD4+ clones sat mainly in CM and EM; CD8+ in EMRA. The study found balanced CD4/CD8 in clones contracting day 15 to 85 and a CD4+ lean in later expanders.

V lost 2 bases and J lost 8, with 31 bases in between. This CDR3 is 19 amino acids long. Germline values: CDR1 SGHDN, CDR2 FVKESK. Sample: PBMCs or a T cell subset sorted from them (not recorded which). The rearrangement uses TRBV14 and TRBJ2-7, with D perhaps given as TRBD1 or TRBD2 (5 bases each). This sequence originates from an adult woman who had mild COVID-19 (a few samples of this study predate the infection). Cell type and time point are not known. The CDR3 DNA follows: TGTGCCAGCAGCCAATCCGTCGGGACGGACATTAAGGGCAAGGCGAAGCAGTACTTC. Translated, it gives CASSQSVGTDIKGKAKQYF.